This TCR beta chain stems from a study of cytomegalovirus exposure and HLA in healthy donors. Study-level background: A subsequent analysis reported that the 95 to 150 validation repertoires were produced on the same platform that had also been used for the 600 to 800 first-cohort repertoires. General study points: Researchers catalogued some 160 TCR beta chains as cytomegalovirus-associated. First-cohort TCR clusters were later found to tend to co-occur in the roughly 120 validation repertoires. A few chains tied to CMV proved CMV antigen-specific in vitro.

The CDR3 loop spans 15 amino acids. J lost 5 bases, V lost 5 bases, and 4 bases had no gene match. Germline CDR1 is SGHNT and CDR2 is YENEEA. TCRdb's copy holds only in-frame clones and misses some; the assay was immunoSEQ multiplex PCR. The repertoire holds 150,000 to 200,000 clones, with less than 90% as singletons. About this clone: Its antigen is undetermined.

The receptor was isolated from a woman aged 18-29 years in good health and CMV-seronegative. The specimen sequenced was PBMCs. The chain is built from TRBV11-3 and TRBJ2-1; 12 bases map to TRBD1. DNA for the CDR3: TGTGCCAGCAGCGCACGGGACAGGGGGCACAATGAGCAGTTCTTC. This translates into CASSARDRGHNEQFF.